The 30 T cell receptor beta chains below were found in one sample sequenced in a study of regulatory T cells in long-lasting Graves disease (TCRdb year 2021). The sample's time point label is to be understood as: newly diagnosed GD, antithyroid drugs for less than 3 months. RNA was extracted from PBMCs in TRIzol for both TCR sequencing and RNA sequencing. Library method: multiplex PCR. The instrument was an Illumina HiSeq 4000. CDR3 regions were amplified by Arm-PCR with iRepertoire HTBI primers to construct TCR beta libraries. Through fastp at Q25 and MiXCR, TCRdb rebuilt clones from the public reads, retaining in-frame beta chains. Rows are combined by CDR3 protein, so each entry shows the most common genes and DNA. This sample gives approximately 480,000 distinct CDR3 sequences in total; about 16% of them show up just once. More than 10% of the sample is taken by the ten largest. The same sample was also used in a study of T cells in Graves' hyperthyroidism and ophthalmopathy.

The material was peripheral blood mononuclear cells (PBMCs), obtained at new diagnosis, from a patient treated with antithyroid drugs. The receptor source for this set is a man aged 35-49 years with Graves disease. Donor details come from another sample of the same person, matched by shared clones.

The J gene is TRBJ2-2, the V gene TRBV29-1; D assignment may be TRBD1 or TRBD2 (6 bases each). This CDR3 is 14 amino acids long. Germline V lookup: CDR1 SQVTM, CDR2 ANQGSEA. The V gene lost 4 bases and the J gene lost 1 base, with 10 bases spanning the gap. CDR3 sequence reads: CSVVGGLNTGELFF. The CDR3 DNA reads as TGCAGCGTTGTGGGGGGCCTGAACACCGGGGAGCTGTTTTTT.

The rearrangement joins TRBV3-1 to TRBJ2-1; D is uncertain. V lost 2 bases and J lost 9, with 11 bases in between. The CDR3 sequence is 13 residues long. The V gene's germline CDR1 is LGHDT and CDR2 YNNKEL (reference sequence). CDR3 coding DNA: TGTGCCAGCAGCCAACTGGAAATGGGTGAGCAGTTCTTC. The encoded protein is CASSQLEMGEQFF.

The sample holds many counts of this clonotype. The chain employs TRBV11-1 and TRBJ1-1, with TRBD1 identical over 8 bases. CDR3 size: 15 residues. The trim removed 6 bases at V and 3 bases at J, leaving 9 bases unmatched. Germline V lookup: CDR1 SGHAT, CDR2 FQDESV (reference sequence). CDR3 sequence reads: CASRDQGARDTEAFF. The CDR3 nucleotides are TGTGCCAGCAGAGATCAGGGGGCGCGTGACACTGAAGCTTTCTTT.

This clonotype has ten or more counts. The rearrangement uses TRBV20-1 and TRBJ1-1; maybe TRBD1 (5 bases). Trimming took off 3 bases at V and 8 bases at J, with 13 bases between the two ends. The length of the CDR3 is 12 residues. The germline gives CDR1 DFQATT, CDR2 SNEGSKA (reference sequence). This CDR3 reads CSASLQGREAFF. The CDR3 coding sequence is TGCAGTGCTAGTCTTCAGGGTCGAGAAGCTTTCTTT.

This clonotype was seen a handful of times. At one end, the junction sequence differs from germline, possibly due to a read error. The chain has TRBV12-3 or TRBV12-4 and TRBJ1-1; D call uncertain. This CDR3 contains 13 residues. CDR3 sequence: CASRPAVSPEALF. CDR3 nucleotide sequence: TGTGCCAGCAGGCCGGCTGTGTCCCCTGAAGCCCTCTTT.

Comment on this clonotype: This may be a read error, as it is one base from a much larger clone. The chain carries TRBV6-1 and TRBJ1-2; D not certain. Germline V CDR1 and CDR2: MNHNS, SASEGT. CDR3 length equals 14 residues. The germline V and J ends were trimmed by 3 bases and 4 bases, with 12 bases remaining between them. The CDR3 region has the DNA TGTGCCAGCAGTGAGGTCAAAACCTCCTATGGCTACACCTTC. The encoded protein is CASSEVKTSYGYTF.

This clonotype was counted ten times or more. V is TRBV20-1 and J is TRBJ2-5; TRBD2 might be the D (6 bases). With 3 bases removed from V and 1 base from J, the gap between germline ends came to 15 bases. The germline V gene has CDR1 DFQATT and CDR2 SNEGSKA (reference sequence). This CDR3 is built from 15 residues. The CDR3 protein is CSASPFSGSQETQYF. CDR3 bases: TGCAGTGCTAGCCCCTTTTCCGGGAGCCAAGAGACCCAGTACTTC.

There are many counts of this clonotype. As DNA, the CDR3 is TGTGCCAGCAGTTCCAGGCTAGCCAATTCGGATACGCAGTATTTT. It codes for CASSSRLANSDTQYF. The chain joins TRBV6-2 or TRBV6-3 to TRBJ2-3, with a possible D match to TRBD2 (5 bases). V gave up 4 bases and J gave up 6 bases, with 17 bases separating them. This CDR3 has 15 residues. Germline CDR1 and CDR2: MNHEY and SVGEGT.

The V call is TRBV7-3, the J call TRBJ2-5; 11 bases map to TRBD2. The CDR3 is 16 amino acids. Germline values: CDR1 SGHTA, CDR2 FQGTGA. The V segment lost 7 bases and the J segment 1 base; nucleotides outside the gene matches: 8. The CDR3 DNA is TGTGCCAGCACCTGCGCGGGACTAGCGGTCCAAGAGACCCAGTACTTC. Translation gives CASTCAGLAVQETQYF.

The sample holds a few counts of this clonotype. The rearrangement joins TRBV5-8 to TRBJ2-2; 9 bases align to TRBD2. CDR3 length: 20 residues. V lost 5 bases, J lost 0 bases, and 17 bases stayed unmatched. CDR1 and CDR2 from the germline V gene are SGHTS and YDEGEE. CDR3 DNA: TGTGCCAGCAGAGGGGGTAGCGGGAGAACGGTCCCGTCGAACACCGGGGAGCTGTTTTTT. This gives the protein CASRGGSGRTVPSNTGELFF. Full variable domain (outside the CDR3, taken from reference TRBV5-8 and TRBJ2-2): EAGVTQSPTHLIKTRGQQATLRCSPISGHTSVYWYQQALGLGLQFLLWYDEGEERNRGNFPPRFSGRQFPNYSSELNVNALELEDSALYLCASRGGSGRTVPSNTGELFFGEGSRLTVL.

This chain links TRBV24-1 with TRBJ1-2; perhaps TRBD1 as D (6 bases). CDR3 length equals 15 residues. In germline, CDR1 is KGHDR, CDR2 SFDVKD. V lost 2 bases to trimming and J lost 4 bases, with 13 bases between them. In DNA form, the CDR3 reads TGTGCCACCAGTGATTCTTCGAGACAGGCCTATGGCTACACCTTC. Residues: CATSDSSRQAYGYTF.

The chain links TRBV5-1 to TRBJ2-3, with 9 positions matching TRBD2. In germline, CDR1 is SGHRS, CDR2 YFSETQ. The CDR3 spans 15 residues. Unmatched junction bases numbered 7, after V lost 3 bases and J lost 5 bases. The CDR3: CASSSGLATGDTQYF. In DNA, the CDR3 is TGCGCCAGCAGCTCCGGACTAGCGACAGGAGATACGCAGTATTTT.

This clonotype has at least ten counts. The rearrangement joins TRBV28 to TRBJ2-1; 9 bases line up with TRBD2. The V and J ends lost 7 bases and 5 bases, in that order; junction bases with no gene match: 6. This CDR3 has 14 amino acids. Germline V gives CDR1 MDHEN, CDR2 SYDVKM. The CDR3: CASTLTSGNNEQFF. The CDR3 nucleotides read TGTGCCAGCACCTTGACTAGCGGAAACAATGAGCAGTTCTTC.

This clonotype was observed many times. The chain couples TRBV11-2 to TRBJ1-5, with no clear D. Trimming pared 1 base from V and 9 bases from J, leaving 10 bases between. CDR3 size: 13 residues. Germline values: CDR1 SGHAT, CDR2 FQNNGV. The DNA for the CDR3 is TGTGCCAGCAGCTTAGGGTGGACGCGGCCCCAGCATTTT. It yields the protein CASSLGWTRPQHF.

The rearrangement joins TRBV27 to TRBJ2-2; 12 bases match TRBD2. Germline V CDR1 and CDR2: MNHEY, SMNVEV (reference sequence). Trimming at V came to 3 bases and at J to 3 bases, leaving 11 bases not matched to a gene. This CDR3 has 19 amino acids. The CDR3: CASSFLGTSGFRDTGELFF. In DNA form, the CDR3 reads TGTGCCAGCAGTTTTTTGGGGACTAGCGGGTTCAGGGACACCGGGGAGCTGTTTTTT.

This clonotype was recorded many times. The chain carries TRBV11-2 and TRBJ1-1, with D maybe TRBD1 (5 bases). The CDR3 is 13 amino acids. Trimming took 10 bases from V and 1 from J, leaving 13 bases between them. The germline V gene has CDR1 SGHAT and CDR2 FQNNGV. CDR3 coding DNA: TGTGCCACACGTCGACAGTCGAACACTGAAGCTTTCTTT. It encodes CATRRQSNTEAFF.

This clonotype was recorded many times. The CDR3 loop is CASSPQGSATEAFF. The CDR3 DNA reads as TGTGCCAGCTCACCGCAAGGGTCGGCCACTGAAGCTTTCTTT. This chain links TRBV18 with TRBJ1-1; D not resolved. V was pared by 3 bases and J by 4 bases, with 12 bases between. Germline CDR1 is KGHSH and CDR2 is LQKENI. This CDR3 region has 14 residues.

V gene TRBV7-9 combines with J gene TRBJ1-2; D is undetermined. The CDR3 spans 14 residues. Trimming left V 0 bases short and J 3 bases short, with 8 bases between. CDR1 SEHNR and CDR2 FQNEAQ come from the germline V gene (reference sequence). This CDR3 is CASSLAASYYGYTF. The DNA for the CDR3 is TGTGCCAGCAGCTTAGCGGCCAGTTACTATGGCTACACCTTC. The complete variable domain, with remaining parts taken from reference TRBV7-9 and TRBJ1-2, reads DTGVSQNPRHKITKRGQNVTFRCDPISEHNRLYWYRQTLGQGPEFLTYFQNEAQLEKSRLLSDRFSAERPKGSFSTLEIQRTEQGDSAMYLCASSLAASYYGYTFGSGTRLTVV.

There are many counts of this clonotype. The chain carries TRBV7-9 and TRBJ2-1; 11 bases align to TRBD2. The CDR3 runs 16 residues. V was clipped by 4 bases and J by 7 bases; unmatched bases: 9. The germline CDR1 and CDR2 sequences are SEHNR and FQNEAQ (reference sequence). The chain's CDR3 is CASSSLRLAGKNEQFF. CDR3 DNA: TGTGCCAGCAGCTCCTTACGACTAGCGGGAAAGAATGAGCAGTTCTTC.

This clonotype was seen many times. The rearrangement links TRBV5-1 to TRBJ2-3; D uncertain. The V and J ends lost 5 bases and 0 bases respectively, with 10 bases between them. The CDR3 contains 14 residues. CDR1 and CDR2 from the germline V gene are SGHRS and YFSETQ. CDR3 bases: TGCGCCAGCAGAGTGACGTTAAGCACAGATACGCAGTATTTT. It encodes CASRVTLSTDTQYF.

This clonotype was counted a few times. V usage is TRBV4-2 and J usage is TRBJ1-5; a weak D match, TRBD1 (6 bases). The length of the CDR3 is 15 residues. CDR1 LGHNA and CDR2 YNFKEQ come from the germline V gene. The V gene lost 0 bases and the J gene lost 4 bases, with 10 bases spanning the gap. CDR3 nucleotide sequence: TGTGCCAGCAGCCAAGAGGAGAGGGGGAATCAGCCCCAGCATTTT. Its protein product is CASSQEERGNQPQHF.

At least ten counts were recorded for this clonotype. CDR3 sequence reads: CSVEEQGLGQETQYF. CDR3 bases: TGCAGCGTTGAAGAGCAGGGCCTCGGCCAAGAGACCCAGTACTTC. The chain is built from TRBV29-1 and TRBJ2-5; possible D gene TRBD1, 5 bases. The CDR3 sequence is 15 residues long. V gave up 0 bases and J gave up 1 base, with 12 bases separating them. Germline assignment: CDR1 SQVTM and CDR2 ANQGSEA.

This clonotype was recorded many times. Written as DNA, the CDR3 is TGTGCCAGCAGGGTACAGGGCCTTAATGAAAAACTGTTTTTT. Its translation: CASRVQGLNEKLFF. The chain is built from TRBV2 and TRBJ1-4; maybe TRBD1 (6 bases). CDR1 is SNHLY and CDR2 is FYNNEI in the germline V gene. CDR3 length: 14 residues. V dropped 6 bases and J dropped 4 bases, with 12 bases sitting between them. The full variable domain, in which reference TRBV2 and TRBJ1-4 provide the parts outside the CDR3, is EPEVTQTPSHQVTQMGQEVILRCVPISNHLYFYWYRQILGQKVEFLVSFYNNEISEKSEIFDDQFSVERPDGSNFTLKIRSTKLEDSAMYFCASRVQGLNEKLFFGSGTQLSVL.

This clonotype was counted a few times. This chain links TRBV6-2 or TRBV6-3 with TRBJ1-4, with 7 bases lining up with TRBD1. Germline CDR1 and CDR2: MNHEY and SVGEGT. The CDR3 has 15 amino acids. Trimming cost V 0 bases and J 5 bases; bases outside gene matches: 3. The CDR3: CASSYSGTENEKLFF. CDR3 DNA sequence: TGTGCCAGCAGTTACTCGGGGACAGAGAATGAAAAACTGTTTTTT.

This clonotype appeared a few times. V and J are TRBV18 and TRBJ2-4, with 8 bases fitting TRBD1. This CDR3 region has 14 residues. The V gene end was trimmed by 8 bases and the J gene end by 7 bases; junction bases not matched to a gene: 10. In germline, CDR1 is KGHSH, CDR2 LQKENI. The CDR3 is CASLQDRGGNIQYF. Written as DNA, the CDR3 is TGTGCCAGCCTTCAAGACAGGGGTGGGAACATTCAGTACTTC.

This clonotype appeared many times. The chain carries TRBV7-9 and TRBJ2-7; D is undetermined. V shed 5 bases and J shed 1 base, with 18 bases lying between them. The CDR3 runs 16 residues. In germline, CDR1 is SEHNR, CDR2 FQNEAQ (reference sequence). The CDR3 region has the DNA TGTGCCAGCAGCCCCCCAGGCGATAATCAGTCCTACGAGCAGTACTTC. Translating it yields CASSPPGDNQSYEQYF.

This clonotype was seen ten or more times. The chain has TRBV3-1 and TRBJ1-4, with no clear D. Germline CDR1 LGHDT, CDR2 YNNKEL (reference sequence). CDR3 length equals 12 residues. V was pared by 2 bases and J by 9 bases, with 7 bases between. The CDR3 loop reads CASSQRSQKLFF. The CDR3, as DNA: TGTGCCAGCAGCCAACGCTCACAAAAACTGTTTTTT.

In its sample, this clonotype was seen many times. The V and J genes are TRBV28 and TRBJ1-1, with TRBD1 matching over 9 bases. The germline V gene has CDR1 MDHEN and CDR2 SYDVKM. V was clipped by 10 bases and J by 4 bases; unmatched bases: 10. CDR3 length: 14 amino acids. DNA of the CDR3: TGTGCCAACAGGGGGGACAGGGAAGTCACTGAAGCTTTCTTT. Its protein is CANRGDREVTEAFF.

This clonotype was found many times. The chain has TRBV20-1 and TRBJ1-6, with D unclear. Germline V gives CDR1 DFQATT, CDR2 SNEGSKA (reference sequence). V was clipped by 0 bases and J by 10 bases, with 16 bases between them. The CDR3 runs to 15 residues. This chain's CDR3 is CSARESEGSGSPLHF. CDR3 DNA: TGCAGTGCTAGAGAGTCGGAAGGGAGTGGATCACCCCTCCACTTT.

This clonotype occurred many times. The J gene is TRBJ2-7, the V gene TRBV2; D gene ambiguous. V lost 7 bases and J 1 base, leaving 11 bases between the germline ends. The CDR3 is made up of 13 amino acids. Germline assignment: CDR1 SNHLY and CDR2 FYNNEI. CDR3 amino acids: CASNHPSSYEQYF. The DNA of the CDR3 is TGTGCCAGCAACCACCCCAGTTCCTACGAGCAGTACTTC.